This TCR beta chain was recovered during a study of OX40 agonist ivuxolimab in advanced cancers. The wider study: An agonistic human IgG2 monoclonal antibody against OX40 (CD134) was given. Partial responses were achieved by three patients: one hepatocellular carcinoma, two cutaneous melanoma. Patients were infused with ivuxolimab every 2 weeks at 0.01 to 10 mg/kg.

The V gene end was trimmed by 2 bases and the J gene end by 2 bases; junction bases not matched to a gene: 4. This CDR3 comprises 15 residues. Per germline, CDR1 MNHEY and CDR2 SVGAGI. Some clones are missing from TCRdb's copy, which holds only in-frame ones; the method was immunoSEQ multiplex PCR. The table has around 65,000 clones, approximately 90% seen once. The sequence derives from an adult with an advanced solid tumor such as melanoma, head and neck, liver or kidney cancer. This chain uses TRBV6-5 with TRBJ2-7, with 9 nucleotides matching TRBD1. The input for sequencing was CD4+ or CD8+ T cells sorted from blood, taken in a trial of the OX40 agonist ivuxolimab. The CDR3 DNA sequence: TGTGCCAGCAGTTACCGGGACAGGGTGGCCTACGAGCAGTACTTC. Encoded protein: CASSYRDRVAYEQYF.